Presented here are 15 T cell receptor beta chains from one specimen sequenced in a study of T cells in localized non-small cell lung cancer. Using immunoSEQ multiplex PCR, the repertoire was profiled, and TCRdb retains in-frame clones only, with some absent. The profile shows under 55,000 clones, 91% of them singletons. The sample consisted of PBMCs, taken before any cancer treatment. The receptors stem from a woman aged 35-70 years with stage II lung adenocarcinoma.

This clone was seen more than once but under ten times. The chain has TRBV13 and TRBJ2-6, with D possibly matching TRBD2 (5 bases). The germline V gene encodes CDR1 PRHDT and CDR2 FYEKMQ (reference sequence). This CDR3 is built from 15 residues. V was pared by 3 bases and J by 2 bases, with 8 bases between. The CDR3 nucleotides are TGTGCCAGCAGCTTCCTGGGAGCTGGGGCCAACGTCCTGACTTTC. Its protein is CASSFLGAGANVLTF.

The chain recombines TRBV9 with TRBJ1-3, with 9 nucleotides matching TRBD1. CDR1 is SGDLS and CDR2 is YYNGEE in the germline V gene. The CDR3 runs 15 residues. V lost 4 bases, J lost 4 bases, and 6 bases stayed unmatched. The CDR3 DNA reads as TGTGCCAGCAGCCATACAGGGGGCATGGGAAACACCATATATTTT. This gives the protein CASSHTGGMGNTIYF.

The chain employs TRBV7-2 and TRBJ2-1, with 12 positions matching TRBD2. V dropped 4 bases and J dropped 7; count of bases not matched to a gene: 11. Germline CDR1 is SGHTA and CDR2 is FQGNSA. The CDR3 runs to 17 residues. The CDR3 protein is CASSYELAGGPRNEQFF. Written as DNA, the CDR3 is TGTGCCAGCAGCTACGAACTAGCGGGGGGACCGAGGAATGAGCAGTTCTTC.

The V and J genes are TRBV10-3 and TRBJ2-1; D is tentatively TRBD1 or TRBD2 (5 bases each). The CDR3 extends over 16 amino acids. CDR1 ENHRY and CDR2 SYGVKD come from the germline V gene. V was shortened by 4 bases and J by 0 bases, with 13 bases between the two germline ends. CDR3 sequence (DNA): TGTGCCATCAGTGCCGATTGGGGGAGCTCCTACAATGAGCAGTTCTTC. Residues: CAISADWGSSYNEQFF.

V usage is TRBV14 and J usage is TRBJ1-1, with TRBD1 as a possible D gene (6 bases). V was clipped by 6 bases and J by 1 base, with 15 bases between them. The CDR3 sequence is 15 residues long. Germline V gene sequence: CDR1 SGHDN, CDR2 FVKESK. CDR3 in amino acids: CASSRPGTPNTEAFF. The DNA of the CDR3 is TGTGCCAGCAGTCGACCCGGGACACCGAACACTGAAGCTTTCTTT.

The chain has TRBV18 and TRBJ1-1, with D uncertain. The CDR3 length is 13 residues. Germline V CDR1 and CDR2: KGHSH, LQKENI. The V gene lost 6 bases and the J gene lost 3 bases, with 11 bases spanning the gap. The CDR3 sequence: CASSPLRDTEAFF. CDR3 nucleotides: TGTGCCAGCTCTCCTCTACGGGACACTGAAGCTTTCTTT.

The V and J genes are TRBV13 and TRBJ2-1; weak D call: TRBD1 (5 bases). V lost 0 bases and J 5 bases, leaving 8 bases between the germline ends. The germline V gene has CDR1 PRHDT and CDR2 FYEKMQ (reference sequence). The CDR3 has 14 residues. CDR3 in amino acids: CASSLGGAHNEQFF. The CDR3 nucleotides are TGTGCCAGCAGCTTAGGTGGGGCCCACAATGAGCAGTTCTTC.

The chain has TRBV6-5 and TRBJ2-1; TRBD2 agrees at 12 bases. There are 15 residues in the CDR3. V was pared by 2 bases and J by 8 bases, with 4 bases of the junction left unmatched. The germline V gene has CDR1 MNHEY and CDR2 SVGAGI. In nucleotides, the CDR3 is TGTGCCAGCAGTTACGAGGGACTAGCGGGCGATGAGCAGTTCTTC. The encoded protein is CASSYEGLAGDEQFF.

The chain employs TRBV10-2 and TRBJ1-3; no clear D gene. This CDR3 comprises 14 residues. Germline V gene sequence: CDR1 WSHSY, CDR2 SAAADI. Trimming left V 10 bases short and J 0 bases short, with 13 bases between. This chain's CDR3 is CATRGRDSGNTIYF. The CDR3 nucleotides are TGCGCCACCCGAGGACGGGACTCTGGAAACACCATATATTTT.

This rearrangement joins TRBV6-5 to TRBJ2-5; 8 bases match TRBD1. The CDR3 runs 15 residues. Germline V lookup: CDR1 MNHEY, CDR2 SVGAGI. The V gene end was trimmed by 5 bases and the J gene end by 5 bases; junction bases not matched to a gene: 10. The CDR3 region has the DNA TGTGCCAGCAGTAGACTTTCTAGACAGGGGGAGACCCAGTACTTC. Amino acid sequence: CASSRLSRQGETQYF.

J is TRBJ2-1 and V is TRBV11-1, with 13 bases fitting TRBD2. The CDR3 is made up of 16 amino acids. Per the germline V gene, CDR1 is SGHAT and CDR2 is FQDESV (reference sequence). V lost 5 bases, J lost 2 bases, and 3 bases stayed unmatched. CDR3 in DNA: TGTGCCAGCAGCCCTGGACTAGCGGGGGCCTACAATGAGCAGTTCTTC. Protein sequence: CASSPGLAGAYNEQFF.

V usage is TRBV18 and J usage is TRBJ1-5; D is uncertain. The CDR3 runs 12 residues. The germline gives CDR1 KGHSH, CDR2 LQKENI. V lost 2 bases and J lost 8, with 7 bases in between. CDR3 DNA: TGTGCCAGCTCACCAGGAAGTGAGCCCCAGCATTTT. This codes for CASSPGSEPQHF.

The V call is TRBV6-5, the J call TRBJ1-1; a possible D gene is TRBD1 (5 bases). This CDR3 has 16 residues. The germline gives CDR1 MNHEY, CDR2 SVGAGI. V lost 2 bases, J lost 1 base, and 14 bases lay in between. CDR3 nucleotide sequence: TGTGCCAGCAGTTACCTAGGGGAAGGGGCGAACACTGAAGCTTTCTTT. It translates to CASSYLGEGANTEAFF.

This rearrangement joins TRBV10-2 to TRBJ2-3, with 9 bases identical to TRBD2. CDR1 is WSHSY, CDR2 SAAADI, per germline. This CDR3 has 15 residues. The V and J ends lost 6 bases and 2 bases, in that order; junction bases with no gene match: 6. As DNA, the CDR3 is TGCGCCAGCAGCCCGACTAGCGGTTACACAGATACGCAGTATTTT. This encodes CASSPTSGYTDTQYF.

The chain recombines TRBV2 with TRBJ1-5, with no clear D. Germline assignment: CDR1 SNHLY and CDR2 FYNNEI. CDR3 size: 13 residues. Trimming stripped 8 bases from V and 5 bases from J, with 13 bases between. The CDR3, as DNA: TGTGCCAGCGCCGGGGAATCCGATCAGCCCCAGCATTTT. Encoded protein: CASAGESDQPQHF.